A selection of T cell receptor beta chains follows, all from one sample in a study of CD8+ T cells in alopecia areata. Data came from immunoSEQ multiplex PCR; TCRdb stores just in-frame clones and leaves some out. The repertoire holds roughly 280,000 clones, with around three fifths as singletons. The sample in question was CD4+ T cells sorted from blood, obtained at week 52, from a patient treated with tofacitinib. These receptors all stem from a human donor with alopecia areata. Both conserved end residues are part of each CDR3. The D gene is left open where the match is weak. Size is stated for part of the rows, as once, few or many counts, or as a class when the clone is expanded.

cdr3_length,v_call,d_call,clone_size,j_call,cdr3_nt,cdr3_aa
12,TRBV6-5,TRBD1,.,TRBJ2-1,TGTGCCAGTTGGGACAGGTACAATGAGCAGTTCTTC,CASWDRYNEQFF
14,TRBV9,TRBD1,.,TRBJ1-2,TGTGCCAGCAGCCCCAGAGGGGGCTTCGATGGCTACACCTTC,CASSPRGGFDGYTF
13,TRBV7-2,.,.,TRBJ1-1,TGTGCCAGCAGCTTAGAGCGGAACACTGAAGCTTTCTTT,CASSLERNTEAFF
16,TRBV10-3,.,.,TRBJ2-3,TGTGCCATCAGTGAGTCCAGGGCCAGGCGCACAGATACGCAGTATTTT,CAISESRARRTDTQYF
12,TRBV7-9,.,.,TRBJ1-6,TGTGCCAGCAGCTTCCAGGACGCACCCCTCCACTTT,CASSFQDAPLHF
15,TRBV9,TRBD1,.,TRBJ2-7,TGTGCCAGCAGCGTAGGAACAGGGGGGCCCTACGAGCAGTACTTC,CASSVGTGGPYEQYF
13,TRBV6-5,.,.,TRBJ1-3,TGTGCCAGCAGACAGGAGTCTGGAAACACCATATATTTT,CASRQESGNTIYF
12,TRBV5-6,TRBD1,few,TRBJ1-2,TGTGCCAGCAGCATAACAGGGGATGGCTACACCTTC,CASSITGDGYTF
16,TRBV19,TRBD2,.,TRBJ2-3,TGTGCCAGTAGTACCTCTACTAGCGGGGGCACAGATACGCAGTATTTT,CASSTSTSGGTDTQYF
13,TRBV13,TRBD1,.,TRBJ1-6,TGTGCCAGCAAGACAGGGATACATTCACCCCTCCACTTT,CASKTGIHSPLHF
14,TRBV4-1,TRBD1,.,TRBJ1-2,TGCGCCAGCAGCCAAGAGGGGGAACAGGGGAAGGCCACCTTC,CASSQEGEQGKATF
16,TRBV5-1,TRBD1,once,TRBJ2-1,TGCGCCAGCAGCTTGGTCACCCGACAGGGTGGCAATGAGCAGTTCTTC,CASSLVTRQGGNEQFF
13,TRBV2,.,few,TRBJ2-5,TGTGCCAGCAGTGAAGAGGCTGCTAGACGCCAGTACTTC,CASSEEAARRQYF
13,TRBV27,.,.,TRBJ1-2,TGTGCCAGCAGTTTAAACAGTAACTATGGCTACACCTTC,CASSLNSNYGYTF
16,TRBV29-1,TRBD1,few,TRBJ2-2,TGCAGCGTTGAAGGGTTGGGACAGGGGTTCACCGGGGAGCTGTTTTTT,CSVEGLGQGFTGELFF
14,TRBV7-9,TRBD1,.,TRBJ2-3,TGTGCCAGCAGGCTCACAGGGGGGACAGATACGCAGTATTTT,CASRLTGGTDTQYF
15,TRBV27,TRBD1,.,TRBJ2-7,TGTGCCAGCAGTCGGACAGGGGTTAGCTCCTACGAGCAGTACTTC,CASSRTGVSSYEQYF
12,TRBV4-3,.,.,TRBJ1-2,TGCGCCAGCAGCCAAGATAACTATGGCTACACCTTC,CASSQDNYGYTF
17,TRBV27,.,.,TRBJ2-6,TGTGCCAGCAGTCGAGCCGGGACACATTCTGGGGCCAACGTCCTGACTTTC,CASSRAGTHSGANVLTF
13,TRBV29-1,.,.,TRBJ2-5,TGCAGCGCCATTAGGGGGGCGCGAGAGACCCAGTACTTC,CSAIRGARETQYF
16,TRBV7-6,.,.,TRBJ2-1,TGTGCCAGCAGCCGATACGACACCTACTCCTACAATGAGCAGTTCTTC,CASSRYDTYSYNEQFF
15,TRBV30,TRBD2,.,TRBJ2-3,TGTGCCTCTGATTGGACTAGCGGGGGCCCAGATACGCAGTATTTT,CASDWTSGGPDTQYF
13,TRBV30,.,few,TRBJ2-3,TGTGCCTGGAGTGTAGACGGGGCGAGTACGCAGTATTTT,CAWSVDGASTQYF
17,TRBV15,.,.,TRBJ2-7,TGTGCCACCAGCAGAGATTACTCTTCCCAGGCGGTGGGCGAGCAGTACTTC,CATSRDYSSQAVGEQYF
18,TRBV25-1,TRBD1,once,TRBJ2-2,TGTGCCAGCAGTGCGTACATGGGACAGGGGACGAACACCGGGGAGCTGTTTTTT,CASSAYMGQGTNTGELFF
14,TRBV7-2,TRBD2,.,TRBJ2-5,TGTGCCAGCAGCATCAGCGGGGGGGCCGAGACCCAGTACTTC,CASSISGGAETQYF
13,TRBV5-6,.,.,TRBJ2-7,TGTGCCAGCAGCGGGGTTTCGTCCTACGAGCAGTACTTC,CASSGVSSYEQYF
14,TRBV29-1,.,once,TRBJ1-1,TGCAGCGTCCTCCCGGGGGGGGGCTTGACTGAAGCTTTCTTT,CSVLPGGGLTEAFF
14,TRBV7-2,TRBD1,.,TRBJ2-7,TGTGCCAGCACCTATGGGAGACAGGGCTACGAGCAGTACTTC,CASTYGRQGYEQYF
14,TRBV4-1,TRBD1,.,TRBJ1-2,TGCGCCAGCAGCCAAGAACAGGGGAAGGGTGGCTACACCTTC,CASSQEQGKGGYTF
14,TRBV7-9,TRBD1,few,TRBJ2-5,TGTGCCAGCAGCCTTACCGGGACAGCAGAGACCCAGTACTTC,CASSLTGTAETQYF
14,TRBV5-6,TRBD1,few,TRBJ1-5,TGTGCCAGCAGCTCGGGACAGGGCGCGTGGCCCCAGCATTTT,CASSSGQGAWPQHF
12,TRBV2,.,.,TRBJ1-1,TGTGCCAGCAGTGAAGAGGTGACAGAAGCTTTCTTT,CASSEEVTEAFF
14,TRBV25-1,.,.,TRBJ2-4,TGTGCCAGCAGTGAATCGAGGGGTGGGGACATTCAGTACTTC,CASSESRGGDIQYF
17,TRBV5-1,.,.,TRBJ2-2,TGCGCCAGCAGCTCGTTGGGCTCCGGCCTGGGAACCGGGGAGCTGTTTTTT,CASSSLGSGLGTGELFF
16,TRBV6-5,TRBD1,.,TRBJ2-6,TGTGCCAGCAGTTACACCGACAGGGCTGGGGCCAACGTCCTGACTTTC,CASSYTDRAGANVLTF
16,TRBV10-3,.,few,TRBJ2-1,TGTGCCATCAGTGGGAACGACAGGGCGGGGAGGGATGAGCAGTTCTTC,CAISGNDRAGRDEQFF
13,TRBV5-6,.,.,TRBJ2-5,TGTGCCAGCAGCTTGAGTCCATCGGAGACCCAGTACTTC,CASSLSPSETQYF
14,TRBV6-5,TRBD1,.,TRBJ1-6,TGTGCCAGCAGTTACCCCGGACAGGATTCACCCCTCCACTTT,CASSYPGQDSPLHF
13,TRBV14,.,few,TRBJ2-1,TGTGCCAGCAGCCAGGCAGGGAGGAATGAGCAGTTCTTC,CASSQAGRNEQFF
12,TRBV29-1,.,.,TRBJ2-1,TGCAGCGTTGTGGCCAGCTACAATGAGCAGTTCTTC,CSVVASYNEQFF
16,TRBV30,.,.,TRBJ1-6,TGTGCCTGGAGTGCGGCCAGCCTAATCGATAATTCACCCCTCCACTTT,CAWSAASLIDNSPLHF